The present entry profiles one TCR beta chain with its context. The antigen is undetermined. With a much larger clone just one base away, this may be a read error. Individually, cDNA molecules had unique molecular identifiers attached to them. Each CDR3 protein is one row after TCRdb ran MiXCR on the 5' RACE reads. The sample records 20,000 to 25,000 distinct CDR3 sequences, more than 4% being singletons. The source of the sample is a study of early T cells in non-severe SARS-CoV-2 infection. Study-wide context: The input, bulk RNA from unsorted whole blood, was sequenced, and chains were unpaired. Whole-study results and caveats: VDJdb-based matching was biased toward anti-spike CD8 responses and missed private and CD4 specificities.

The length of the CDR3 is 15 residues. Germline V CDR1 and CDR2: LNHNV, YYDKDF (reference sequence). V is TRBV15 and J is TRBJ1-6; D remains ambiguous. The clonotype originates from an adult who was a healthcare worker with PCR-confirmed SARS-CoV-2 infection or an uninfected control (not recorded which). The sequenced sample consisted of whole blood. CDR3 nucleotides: TGTGCCACCAGCAGAGCGCAGAGTTATAATACACCCCTCCACTTT. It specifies CATSRAQSYNTPLHF.